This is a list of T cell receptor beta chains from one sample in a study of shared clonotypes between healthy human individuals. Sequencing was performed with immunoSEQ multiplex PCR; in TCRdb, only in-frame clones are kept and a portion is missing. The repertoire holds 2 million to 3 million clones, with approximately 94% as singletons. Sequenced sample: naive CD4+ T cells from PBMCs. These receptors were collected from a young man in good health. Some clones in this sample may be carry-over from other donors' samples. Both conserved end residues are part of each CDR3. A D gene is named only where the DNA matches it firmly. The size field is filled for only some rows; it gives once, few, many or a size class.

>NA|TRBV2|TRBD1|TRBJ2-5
CASRKSGGQETQYF
TGTGCCAGCAGGAAATCAGGGGGCCAAGAGACCCAGTACTTC
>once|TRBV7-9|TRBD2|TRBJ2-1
CASSLVATSAYNEQFF
TGTGCCAGCAGCTTAGTAGCGACTAGCGCGTACAATGAGCAGTTCTTC
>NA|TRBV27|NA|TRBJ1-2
CASRPLQTAGYGYTF
TGTGCCAGCCGCCCGCTTCAGACCGCCGGGTATGGCTACACCTTC
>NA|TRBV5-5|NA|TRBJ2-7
CASSFSQQGEQYF
TGTGCCAGCAGCTTCTCCCAGCAAGGCGAGCAGTACTTC
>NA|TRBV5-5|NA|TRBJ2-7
CASSLVGGPGYEQYF
TGTGCCAGCAGCTTAGTAGGAGGGCCAGGGTACGAGCAGTACTTC
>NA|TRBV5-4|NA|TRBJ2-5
CASSLVRTTQETQYF
TGTGCCAGCAGCTTGGTTAGGACAACTCAAGAGACCCAGTACTTC
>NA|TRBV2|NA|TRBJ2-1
CASSEFPSSYNEQFF
TGTGCCAGCAGTGAATTTCCGAGCTCCTACAATGAGCAGTTCTTC
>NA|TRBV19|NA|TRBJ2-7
CASSRNGVHEQYF
TGTGCCAGTAGCCGAAATGGGGTACACGAGCAGTACTTC
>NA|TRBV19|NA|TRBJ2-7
CASSISGFNSYEQYF
TGTGCCAGTAGTATTTCAGGCTTCAACTCCTACGAGCAGTACTTC
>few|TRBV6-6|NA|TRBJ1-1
CASSNPGTEAFF
TGTGCCAGCAGTAATCCGGGAACTGAAGCTTTCTTT
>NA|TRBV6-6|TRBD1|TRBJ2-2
CASGRGGRGTGELFF
TGTGCCAGCGGGAGAGGGGGCCGCGGCACCGGGGAGCTGTTTTTT
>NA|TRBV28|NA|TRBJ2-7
CASLGAAPLEQYF
TGTGCCAGCCTAGGGGCCGCCCCGCTCGAGCAGTACTTC
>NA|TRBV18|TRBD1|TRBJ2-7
CASSLWTGYEQYF
TGTGCCAGCTCACTCTGGACAGGCTACGAGCAGTACTTC
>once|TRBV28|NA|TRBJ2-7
CASSLDFSSYEQYF
TGTGCCAGCAGTTTGGATTTCAGCTCCTACGAGCAGTACTTC
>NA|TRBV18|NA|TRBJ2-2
CASSEGTGNTGELFF
TGTGCCAGCTCAGAAGGAACGGGAAACACCGGGGAGCTGTTTTTT
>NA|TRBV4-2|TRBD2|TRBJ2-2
CASSPASGNTGELFF
TGTGCCAGCAGCCCGGCTAGCGGAAACACCGGGGAGCTGTTTTTT
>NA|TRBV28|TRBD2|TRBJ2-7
CASSASGAYEQYF
TGTGCCAGCAGTGCTAGCGGGGCCTACGAGCAGTACTTC
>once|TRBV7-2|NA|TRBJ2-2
CASSRRLASTGELFF
TGTGCCAGCAGCCGGCGGCTAGCGAGTACCGGGGAGCTGTTTTTT
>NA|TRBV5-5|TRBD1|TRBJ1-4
CASSLTSLDRGINEKLFF
TGTGCCAGCAGCTTAACCTCACTTGACAGGGGGATTAATGAAAAACTGTTTTTT
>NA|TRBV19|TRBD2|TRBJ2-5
CASSVTSVKETQYF
TGTGCCAGTAGCGTGACTAGCGTTAAAGAGACCCAGTACTTC
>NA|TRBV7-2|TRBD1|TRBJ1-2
CASSFDRGSHYGYTF
TGTGCCAGCAGCTTTGACAGGGGGTCGCACTATGGCTACACCTTC
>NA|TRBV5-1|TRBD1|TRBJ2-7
CASSLGTGLYEQYF
TGCGCCAGCAGCTTGGGGACAGGGTTATACGAGCAGTACTTC
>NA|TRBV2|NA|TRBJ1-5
CASSDRGQPQHF
TGTGCCAGCAGCGATCGGGGTCAGCCCCAGCATTTT
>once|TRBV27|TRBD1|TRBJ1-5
CASGPGGLQQPQHF
TGTGCCAGCGGACCAGGGGGTTTGCAACAGCCCCAGCATTTT
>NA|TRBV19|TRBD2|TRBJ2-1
CASSYAGGFSYNEQFF
TGTGCCAGTAGTTACGCGGGAGGGTTCTCCTACAATGAGCAGTTCTTC
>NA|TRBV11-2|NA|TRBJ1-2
CASSLVGVGYTF
TGTGCCAGCAGCTTAGTGGGGGTAGGCTACACCTTC
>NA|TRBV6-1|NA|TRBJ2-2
CASSATGELFF
TGTGCCAGCTCGGCCACCGGGGAGCTGTTTTTT
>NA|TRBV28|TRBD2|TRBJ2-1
CASSFLLAGEPSYNEQFF
TGTGCCAGCAGTTTTCTCCTAGCGGGAGAGCCCTCCTACAATGAGCAGTTCTTC
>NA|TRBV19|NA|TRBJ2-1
CASSGWDSYNEQFF
TGTGCCAGTAGTGGGTGGGATTCTTACAATGAGCAGTTCTTC
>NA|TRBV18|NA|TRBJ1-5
CASSPGGASNQPQHF
TGTGCCAGCTCACCGGGGGGGGCGAGTAATCAGCCCCAGCATTTT
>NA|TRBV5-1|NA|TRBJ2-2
CASSLMPTGELFF
TGCGCCAGCAGTTTAATGCCTACCGGGGAGCTGTTTTTT
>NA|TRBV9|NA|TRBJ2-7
CASSRSGTTTYEQYF
TGTGCCAGCAGCCGTTCAGGGACAACTACCTACGAGCAGTACTTC
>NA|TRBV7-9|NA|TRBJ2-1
CARSPRGDEQFF
TGTGCCAGGAGCCCGCGTGGGGATGAGCAGTTCTTC